This T cell receptor beta chain was recorded in a study of blood T cell repertoires in COVID-19. Study context: From the United States, Italy and Spain came samples of acute and convalescent COVID-19. PBMCs, B-cell-depleted T cells, or T cells provided the cDNA or gDNA that made up the material.

The germline CDR1 and CDR2 sequences are LGHNT and FRNRAP. The CDR3 contains 13 residues. V gave up 5 bases and J gave up 12 bases, with 16 bases separating them. This table comes from immunoSEQ multiplex PCR, and its TCRdb copy is limited to in-frame clones, with some not included. The repertoire holds about 330,000 clones, about 85% seen once, with approximately 5.4% in the top ten. This chain links TRBV12-5 with TRBJ1-4; tentatively, D is TRBD1 (6 bases). The source is a woman in her 30s who had recovered from COVID-19. Sequencing was done on a sample of PBMCs or T cells enriched from blood (not recorded which). This CDR3 is CASGPEGGRELFF. The CDR3, as DNA: TGTGCTAGTGGTCCCGAGGGGGGGAGGGAACTGTTTTTT.